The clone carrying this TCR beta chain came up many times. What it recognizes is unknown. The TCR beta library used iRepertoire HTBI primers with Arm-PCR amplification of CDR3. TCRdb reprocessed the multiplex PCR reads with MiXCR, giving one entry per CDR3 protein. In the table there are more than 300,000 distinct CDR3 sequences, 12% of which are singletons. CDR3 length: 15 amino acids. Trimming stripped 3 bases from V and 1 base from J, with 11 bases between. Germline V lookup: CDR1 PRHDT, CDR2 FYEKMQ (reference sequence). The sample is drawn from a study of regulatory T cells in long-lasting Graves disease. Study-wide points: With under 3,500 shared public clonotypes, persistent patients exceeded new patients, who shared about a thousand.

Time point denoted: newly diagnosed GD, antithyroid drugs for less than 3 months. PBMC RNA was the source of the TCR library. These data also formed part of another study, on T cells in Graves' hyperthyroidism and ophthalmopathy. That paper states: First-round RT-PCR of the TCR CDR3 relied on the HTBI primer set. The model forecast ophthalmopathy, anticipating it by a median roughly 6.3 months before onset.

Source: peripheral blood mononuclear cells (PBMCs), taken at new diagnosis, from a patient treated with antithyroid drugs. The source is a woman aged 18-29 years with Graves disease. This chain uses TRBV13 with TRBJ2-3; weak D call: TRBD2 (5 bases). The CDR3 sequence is CASSFQAAGTDTQYF. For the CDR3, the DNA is TGTGCCAGCAGCTTCCAAGCGGCGGGCACAGATACGCAGTATTTT. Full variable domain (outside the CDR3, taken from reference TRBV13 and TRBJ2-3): AAGVIQSPRHLIKEKRETATLKCYPIPRHDTVYWYQQGPGQDPQFLISFYEKMQSDKGSIPDRFSAQQFSDYHSELNMSSLELGDSALYFCASSFQAAGTDTQYFGPGTRLTVL.